These 4 T cell receptor beta chains came from one sample sequenced in a study of control samples from healthy donors and cancer patients. The data were produced by immunoSEQ multiplex PCR, yet TCRdb's version contains in-frame clones alone and is incomplete. The repertoire holds some 100,000 clones, with around 89% as singletons. The sequenced material came from blood. These receptors came from a man aged 30 to 45 in good health.

On this clone: The sample holds other DNA sequences that translate to the same CDR3. The chain employs TRBV30 and TRBJ1-3; no definite D call. V gave up 0 bases and J gave up 1 base, with 7 bases separating them. Germline V gene lookup returns CDR1 GTSNPN and CDR2 SVGIG (reference sequence). The CDR3 is 14 residues long. The CDR3 loop reads CAWSVGRSGNTIYF. The CDR3 nucleotides are TGTGCCTGGAGTGTCGGCAGATCTGGAAACACCATATATTTT.

The chain joins TRBV3-1 (or the pseudogene TRBV3-2) to TRBJ2-2; 9 bases fit TRBD1. Germline CDR1 and CDR2: LGHDT and YNNKEL (reference sequence). This CDR3 contains 13 residues. V shed 4 bases, J shed 7 bases, and the junction held 1 base outside the gene matches. The CDR3 DNA is TGTGCCAGCAGCCGGGACAGGGTCGGGGAGCTGTTTTTT. The encoded protein is CASSRDRVGELFF.

The CDR3 nucleotides are TGTGCCAGCTCACCCTACGGAGAAGCTAACTATGGCTACACCTTC. This encodes CASSPYGEANYGYTF. The V gene is TRBV18, the J gene TRBJ1-2; D gene unclear. The CDR3 totals 15 residues. CDR1 is KGHSH, CDR2 LQKENI, per germline. Trimming pared 3 bases from V and 0 bases from J, leaving 11 bases between.

The CDR3 DNA reads TGTGCCAGCAGCCAAGACAGTGCTAACTATGGCTACACCTTC. Encoded protein: CASSQDSANYGYTF. This sequence joins TRBV4-2 and TRBJ1-2; D gene ambiguous. CDR1 is LGHNA and CDR2 is YNFKEQ in the germline V gene. The CDR3 runs to 14 residues. V lost 0 bases, J lost 0 bases, and 5 bases lay in between.